A single sample gave rise to the 3 T cell receptor beta chains below, sequenced in a study of T cells in Graves' hyperthyroidism and ophthalmopathy. TCR beta CDR3 region amplification was performed from RNA transcripts. The HTBI primer set was used in a first-round RT-PCR of the TCR CDR3. TCRdb ran MiXCR on the multiplex PCR reads and lists one entry per CDR3 protein. Of roughly 500,000 distinct CDR3 sequences listed, over 35% are singletons. Sequences were obtained from peripheral blood or thyroid tissue (not recorded which). These receptors were collected from an adult woman with Graves' disease, either hyperthyroidism or ophthalmopathy (not recorded which).

Remarks on this clonotype: At one boundary the junction diverges from the germline segment, which might be a read error. The chain uses TRBV5-8 and TRBJ2-5, with D possibly matching TRBD2 (9 bases). This CDR3 is 16 amino acids long. Germline V gives CDR1 SGHTS, CDR2 YDEGEE. CDR3 coding DNA: TGCGCCAGCAGCCAGGGACAGGCGGGAGGGCGGGAGACCCAGTACTTC. It specifies CASSQGQAGGRETQYF.

The sample holds many counts of this clonotype. The V and J genes are TRBV7-2 and TRBJ2-3; D is unclear. The V and J ends lost 1 base and 0 bases respectively, with 8 bases between them. The CDR3 has 15 amino acids. In germline, CDR1 is SGHTA, CDR2 FQGNSA. The CDR3 loop reads CASSLDSGSTDTQYF. The CDR3, as DNA: TGTGCCAGCAGCTTAGATTCGGGTAGCACAGATACGCAGTATTTT.

This clonotype was picked up a small number of times. V gene TRBV7-2 combines with J gene TRBJ1-6; D is perhaps TRBD1 (6 bases). Germline values: CDR1 SGHTA, CDR2 FQGNSA. V shed 6 bases and J shed 7 bases, with 19 bases lying between them. The CDR3 contains 16 residues. Here the CDR3 DNA reads TGTGCCAGCAGACCGACCGGGGGGCGGGGGAATTCACCCCTCCACTTT. Residues: CASRPTGGRGNSPLHF.